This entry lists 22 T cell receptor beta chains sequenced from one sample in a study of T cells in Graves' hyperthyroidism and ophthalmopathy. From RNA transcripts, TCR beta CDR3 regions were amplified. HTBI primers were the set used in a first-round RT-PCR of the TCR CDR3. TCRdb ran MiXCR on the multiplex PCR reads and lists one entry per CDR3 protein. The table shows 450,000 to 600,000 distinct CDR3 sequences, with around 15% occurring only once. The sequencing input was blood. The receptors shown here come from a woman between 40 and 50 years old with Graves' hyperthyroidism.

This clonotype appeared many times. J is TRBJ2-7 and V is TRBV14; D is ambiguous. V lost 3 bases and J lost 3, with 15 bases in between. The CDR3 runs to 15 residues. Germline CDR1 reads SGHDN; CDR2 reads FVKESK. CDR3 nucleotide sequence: TGTGCCAGCAGCCATTGGCGGATCACTATCTACGAGCAGTACTTC. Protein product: CASSHWRITIYEQYF.

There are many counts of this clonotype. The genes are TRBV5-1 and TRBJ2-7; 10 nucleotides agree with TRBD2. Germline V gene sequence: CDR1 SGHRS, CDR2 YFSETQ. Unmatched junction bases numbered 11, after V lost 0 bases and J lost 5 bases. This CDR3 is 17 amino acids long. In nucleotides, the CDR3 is TGCGCCAGCAGCTTGGTTGGAGCGGGAGGGCCAGGGGACGAGCAGTACTTC. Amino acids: CASSLVGAGGPGDEQYF.

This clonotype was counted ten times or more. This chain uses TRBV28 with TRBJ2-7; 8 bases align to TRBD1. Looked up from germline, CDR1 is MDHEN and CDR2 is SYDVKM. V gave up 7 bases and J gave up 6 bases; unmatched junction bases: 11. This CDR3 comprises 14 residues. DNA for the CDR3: TGTGCCAGCACCTTCAGGGGGCGGATGTTCGAGCAGTACTTC. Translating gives CASTFRGRMFEQYF.

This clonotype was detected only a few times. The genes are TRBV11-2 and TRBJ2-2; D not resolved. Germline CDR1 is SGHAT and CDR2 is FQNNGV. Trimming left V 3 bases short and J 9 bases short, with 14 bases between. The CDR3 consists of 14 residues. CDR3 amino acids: CASSFEAGPRELFF. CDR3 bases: TGTGCCAGCAGCTTTGAGGCAGGACCGCGGGAGCTGTTTTTT.

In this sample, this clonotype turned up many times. Written as DNA, the CDR3 is TGTGCCAGCAGTTTTGGGAATCCGAACACAGATACGCAGTATTTT. It translates to CASSFGNPNTDTQYF. The rearrangement joins TRBV28 to TRBJ2-3; D gene unclear. Trimming stripped 3 bases from V and 2 bases from J, with 12 bases between. Germline assignment: CDR1 MDHEN and CDR2 SYDVKM. The CDR3 sequence is 15 residues long.

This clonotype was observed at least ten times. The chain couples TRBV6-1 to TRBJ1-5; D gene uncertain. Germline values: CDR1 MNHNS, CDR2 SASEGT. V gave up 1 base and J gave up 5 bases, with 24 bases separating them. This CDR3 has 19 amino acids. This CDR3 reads CASSEVSGRLRWDYQPQHF. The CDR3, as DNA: TGTGCCAGCAGTGAAGTATCGGGCAGACTCCGGTGGGATTATCAGCCCCAGCATTTT.

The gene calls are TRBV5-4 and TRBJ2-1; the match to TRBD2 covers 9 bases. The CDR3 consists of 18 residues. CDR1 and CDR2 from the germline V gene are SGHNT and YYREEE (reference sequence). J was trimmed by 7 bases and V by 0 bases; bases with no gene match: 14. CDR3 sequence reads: CASSLGGASGNKNNEQFF. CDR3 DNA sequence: TGTGCCAGCAGCTTGGGGGGGGCTAGCGGGAATAAGAATAATGAGCAGTTCTTC.

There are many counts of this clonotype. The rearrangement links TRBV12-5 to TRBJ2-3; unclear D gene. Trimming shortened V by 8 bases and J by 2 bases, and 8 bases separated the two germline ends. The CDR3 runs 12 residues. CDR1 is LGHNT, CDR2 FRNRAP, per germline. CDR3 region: CASSYNTDTQYF. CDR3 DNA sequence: TGTGCTAGTAGTTACAACACAGATACGCAGTATTTT. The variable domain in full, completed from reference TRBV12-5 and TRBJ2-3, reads DARVTQTPRHKVTEMGQEVTMRCQPILGHNTVFWYRQTMMQGLELLAYFRNRAPLDDSGMPKDRFSAEMPDATLATLKIQPSEPRDSAVYFCASSYNTDTQYFGPGTRLTVL.

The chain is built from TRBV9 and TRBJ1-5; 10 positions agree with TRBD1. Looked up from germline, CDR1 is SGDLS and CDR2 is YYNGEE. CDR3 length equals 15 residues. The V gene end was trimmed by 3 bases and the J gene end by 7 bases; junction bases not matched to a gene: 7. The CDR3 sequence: CASSGQGALGQPQHF. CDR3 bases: TGTGCCAGCAGCGGACAGGGGGCGCTGGGACAGCCCCAGCATTTT.

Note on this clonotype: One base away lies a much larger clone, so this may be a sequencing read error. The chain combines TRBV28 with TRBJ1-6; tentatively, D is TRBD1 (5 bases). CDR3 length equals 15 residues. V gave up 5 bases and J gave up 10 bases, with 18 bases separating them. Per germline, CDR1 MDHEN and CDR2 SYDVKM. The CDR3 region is CASSPPGRGESPLHF. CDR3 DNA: TGTGCCAGCAGTCCCCCAGGGAGGGGAGAATCACCCCTCCACTTT.

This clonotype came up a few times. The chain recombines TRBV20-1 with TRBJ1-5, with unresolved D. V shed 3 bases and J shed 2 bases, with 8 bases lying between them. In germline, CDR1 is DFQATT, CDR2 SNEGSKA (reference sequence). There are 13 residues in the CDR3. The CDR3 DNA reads TGCAGTGCTAGGATTATAGGCAATCAGCCCCAGCATTTT. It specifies CSARIIGNQPQHF.

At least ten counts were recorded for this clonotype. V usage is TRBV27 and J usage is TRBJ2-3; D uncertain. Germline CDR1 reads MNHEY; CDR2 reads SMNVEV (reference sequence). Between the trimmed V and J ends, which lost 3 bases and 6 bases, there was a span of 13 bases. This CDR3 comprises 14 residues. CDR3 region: CASSFADLTDTQYF. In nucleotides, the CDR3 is TGTGCCAGCAGTTTCGCGGACCTGACGGATACGCAGTATTTT.

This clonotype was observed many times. The DNA of the CDR3 is TGTGCCAGCAGTGACGAAAGGGAGTACGATTGGAGCTATGGCTACACCTTC. It translates to CASSDEREYDWSYGYTF. This chain connects TRBV6-1 to TRBJ1-2; D gene uncertain. Trimming cost V 3 bases and J 4 bases, with 21 bases left between them. CDR3 length: 17 residues. Per the germline V gene, CDR1 is MNHNS and CDR2 is SASEGT.

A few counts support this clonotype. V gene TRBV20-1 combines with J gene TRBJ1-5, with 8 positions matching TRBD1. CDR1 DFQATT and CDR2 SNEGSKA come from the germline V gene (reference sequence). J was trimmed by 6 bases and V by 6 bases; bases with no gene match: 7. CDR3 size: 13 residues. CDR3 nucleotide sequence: TGCAGTGCGAAACAGGGGGACACTCAGCCCCAGCATTTT. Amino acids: CSAKQGDTQPQHF.

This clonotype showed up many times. CDR3 DNA: TGTGCCAGTACTATGCGGGGGGTCACTGAAGCTTTCTTT. Its translation is CASTMRGVTEAFF. V gene TRBV19 combines with J gene TRBJ1-1; a possible D gene is TRBD1 (5 bases). Germline CDR1 and CDR2: LNHDA and SQIVND (reference sequence). CDR3 length equals 13 residues. V lost 7 bases to trimming and J lost 4 bases, with 13 bases between them.

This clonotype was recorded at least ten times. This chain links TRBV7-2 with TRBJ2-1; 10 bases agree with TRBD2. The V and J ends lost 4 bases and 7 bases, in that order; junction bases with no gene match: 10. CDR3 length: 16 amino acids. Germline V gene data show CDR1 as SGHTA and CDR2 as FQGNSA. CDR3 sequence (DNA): TGTGCCAGCAGCTCCCAAGCGGGAGGGCTAGGGAATGAGCAGTTCTTC. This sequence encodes CASSSQAGGLGNEQFF.

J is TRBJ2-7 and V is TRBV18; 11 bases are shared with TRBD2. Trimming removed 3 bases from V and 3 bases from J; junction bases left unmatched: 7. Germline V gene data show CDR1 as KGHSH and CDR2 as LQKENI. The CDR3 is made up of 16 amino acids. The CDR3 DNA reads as TGTGCCAGCTCACCTACTACTAGCGGGAGTTACTACGAGCAGTACTTC. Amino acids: CASSPTTSGSYYEQYF.

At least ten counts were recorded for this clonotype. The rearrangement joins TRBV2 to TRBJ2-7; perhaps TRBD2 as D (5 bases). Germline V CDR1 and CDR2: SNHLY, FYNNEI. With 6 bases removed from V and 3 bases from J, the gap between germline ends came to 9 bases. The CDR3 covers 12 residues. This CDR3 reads CASSLEDYEQYF. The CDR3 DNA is TGTGCCAGCAGCCTGGAGGACTACGAGCAGTACTTC.

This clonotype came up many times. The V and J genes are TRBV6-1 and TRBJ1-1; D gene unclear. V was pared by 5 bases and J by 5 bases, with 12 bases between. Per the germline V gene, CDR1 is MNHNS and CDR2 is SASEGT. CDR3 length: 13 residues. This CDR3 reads CASSHGRLTEAFF. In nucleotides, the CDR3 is TGTGCCAGCAGTCACGGGCGCTTGACTGAAGCTTTCTTT.

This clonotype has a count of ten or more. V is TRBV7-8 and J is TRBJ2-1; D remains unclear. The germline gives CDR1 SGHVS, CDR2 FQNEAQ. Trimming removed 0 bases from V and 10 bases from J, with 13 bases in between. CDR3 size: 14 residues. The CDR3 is CASSLAKLNSEQFF. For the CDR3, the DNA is TGTGCCAGCAGCTTAGCTAAACTTAACAGCGAGCAGTTCTTC.

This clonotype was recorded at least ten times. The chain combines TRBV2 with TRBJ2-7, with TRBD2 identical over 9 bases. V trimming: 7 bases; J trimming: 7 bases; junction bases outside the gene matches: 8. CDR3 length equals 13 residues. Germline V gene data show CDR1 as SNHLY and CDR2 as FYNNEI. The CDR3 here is CASMGLLAGEQYF. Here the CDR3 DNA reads TGTGCCAGCATGGGGCTCCTAGCGGGGGAGCAGTACTTC.

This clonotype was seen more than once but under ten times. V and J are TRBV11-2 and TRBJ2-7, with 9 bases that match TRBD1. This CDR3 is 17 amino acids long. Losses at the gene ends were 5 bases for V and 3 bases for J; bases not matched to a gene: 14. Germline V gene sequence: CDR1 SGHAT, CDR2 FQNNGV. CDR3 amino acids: CASSADPGTGLSYEQYF. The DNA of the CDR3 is TGTGCCAGCAGCGCCGACCCCGGGACAGGGCTAAGCTACGAGCAGTACTTC. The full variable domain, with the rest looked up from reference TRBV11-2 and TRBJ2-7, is EAGVAQSPRYKIIEKRQSVAFWCNPISGHATLYWYQQILGQGPKLLIQFQNNGVVDDSQLPKDRFSAERLKGVDSTLKIQPAKLEDSAVYLCASSADPGTGLSYEQYFGPGTRLTVT.